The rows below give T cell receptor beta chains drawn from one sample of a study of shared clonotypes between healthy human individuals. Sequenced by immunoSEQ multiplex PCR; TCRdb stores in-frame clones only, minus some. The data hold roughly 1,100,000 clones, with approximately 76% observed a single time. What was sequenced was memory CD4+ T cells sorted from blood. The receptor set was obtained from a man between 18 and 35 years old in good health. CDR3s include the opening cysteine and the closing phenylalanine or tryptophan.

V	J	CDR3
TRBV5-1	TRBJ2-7	CASSASGTDYEQYF
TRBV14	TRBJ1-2	CASSQDHRRDGYTF
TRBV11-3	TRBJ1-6	CASSLHLGLGSPLHF
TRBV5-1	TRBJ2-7	CASSLAGSNPLEQYF
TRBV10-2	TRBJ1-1	CASTDIAGGLPTNTEAFF
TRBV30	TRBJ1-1	CAWSVIGQGNF
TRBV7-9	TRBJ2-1	CASSFEAVLPQFF
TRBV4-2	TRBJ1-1	CASSRRTPKAEAFF
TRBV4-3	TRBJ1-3	CASSQDAGNTIYF
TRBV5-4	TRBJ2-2	CASSLPGALTGELFF
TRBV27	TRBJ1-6	CATRGRNQQNSPLHF
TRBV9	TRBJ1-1	CASSTGTISEAFF
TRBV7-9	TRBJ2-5	CASSSTGTAGETQYF
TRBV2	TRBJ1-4	CASSFDSPNEKLFF
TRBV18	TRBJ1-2	CASSPGTEPNYGYTF
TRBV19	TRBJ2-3	CASSPGLATDTQYF
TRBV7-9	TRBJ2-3	CASSLGSGDTQYF
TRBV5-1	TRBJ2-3	CASSLGRAADTQYF
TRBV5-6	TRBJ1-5	CASSLGGQTGRIQPQHF
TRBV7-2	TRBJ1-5	CASSLEEGRWNQPQHF
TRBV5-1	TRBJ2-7	CASSYPRLAGDSQVWGTYEQYF
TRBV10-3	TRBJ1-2	CAISETAYAGYTF
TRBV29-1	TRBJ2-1	CSVVDSGESDEQFF
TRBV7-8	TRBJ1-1	CASRPQGLTEAFF
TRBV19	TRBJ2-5	CASSMSAQETQYF
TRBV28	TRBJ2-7	CASSLAVDEQYF
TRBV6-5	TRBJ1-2	CAVRSYYGYTF
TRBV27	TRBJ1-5	CASSRFYPPNQPQHF
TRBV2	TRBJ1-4	CASSELWGLGEKLFF
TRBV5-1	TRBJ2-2	CASSVTSAGELFF
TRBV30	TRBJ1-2	CAWRLRIPYGYTF
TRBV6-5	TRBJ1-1	CASSYSIREEAFF
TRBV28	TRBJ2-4	CASSSSWGGSKNIQYF
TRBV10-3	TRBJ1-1	CAISTGLSTEAFF
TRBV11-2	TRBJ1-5	CASSPPSGPSNQPQHF
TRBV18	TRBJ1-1	CASSPLPQDRAPFF
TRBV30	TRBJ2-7	CAWSPQGGQYF
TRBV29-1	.	CSTASGLDEQYF
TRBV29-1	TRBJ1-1	CSVVRWEGTEAFF
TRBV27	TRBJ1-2	CASSFKGVGYGYTF
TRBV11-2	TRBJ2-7	CASSLRTGSYEQYF
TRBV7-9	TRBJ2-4	CASSGVAKNIQYF
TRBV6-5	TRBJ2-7	CASSYQQRETRQYF
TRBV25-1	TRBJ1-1	CASSEGGRTEAFF
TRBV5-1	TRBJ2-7	CASGVKQLPYEQYF
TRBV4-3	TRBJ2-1	CASSQSGTSKNEQFF
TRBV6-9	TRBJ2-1	CASMRRLAGVVGQFF
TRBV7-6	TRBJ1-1	CASRSDGTNTEAFF
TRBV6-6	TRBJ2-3	CASSGRTGSTDTQYF
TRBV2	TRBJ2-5	CASSGGTQYF
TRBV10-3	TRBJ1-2	CAISETGQASYGYTF
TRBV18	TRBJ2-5	CASSPRQLQETQYF
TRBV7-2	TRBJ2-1	CASSLGASGNNEQFF